The subject of this entry is one T cell receptor beta chain. Its specificity is not known. Assay used: immunoSEQ multiplex PCR; TCRdb lists only in-frame clones, some missing. In the table there are 66,000 or so clones, approximately 92% of which are singletons. On the day of bone marrow donation, the related graft donor provided peripheral blood. This record comes from a study of T cells after posttransplantation cyclophosphamide. Trimming stripped 2 bases from V and 10 bases from J, with 15 bases between. Germline CDR1 and CDR2: SGHVS and FNYEAQ. This CDR3 has 15 amino acids. Findings of the study overall: Donor CD8+ memory clones often dominated recipient blood repertoires at later times. TRB overlap between skin or GI tissue T cells and blood was limited.

This receptor was obtained from a young woman in good health and a related stem cell transplant donor. Sequencing was performed on PBMCs. The rearrangement uses TRBV7-6 and TRBJ1-6; D possibly corresponds to TRBD1 (5 bases). CDR3 sequence (DNA): TGTGCCAGCAGCTTATCAGGGTCCAAGGAGTCACCCCTCCACTTT. As protein: CASSLSGSKESPLHF.